The 3 T cell receptor beta chains in this list originate from one sample, sequenced in a study of response to subunit inactivated influenza vaccine. TCRdb analysed the RT-PCR reads with MiXCR anew, one entry per CDR3 protein. The repertoire holds approximately 170,000 distinct CDR3 sequences, with approximately 12% as singletons. Another study also made use of these data, one on T cells expressing NK-cell markers. From that second work: Template switching by 5'RACE with UMIs generated the TCR beta cDNA.

Sequencing used CD8+ T cells sorted from PBMCs, obtained 11 to 12 days after vaccination. Receptors were obtained from a man aged 50-60 years who received an inactivated influenza vaccine.

This clonotype has more than one count but fewer than ten. This chain links TRBV29-1 with TRBJ2-7; 7 positions match TRBD2. CDR3 length: 15 amino acids. The germline V gene has CDR1 SQVTM and CDR2 ANQGSEA. The trim removed 0 bases at V and 3 bases at J, leaving 8 bases unmatched. CDR3 sequence: CSVEDRGGSSYEQYF. The CDR3 coding sequence is TGCAGCGTTGAAGATCGGGGAGGGTCAAGCTACGAGCAGTACTTC.

In this sample, this clonotype turned up many times. The chain is built from TRBV24-1 and TRBJ2-1; 8 bases match TRBD2. The CDR3 contains 18 residues. The V gene's germline CDR1 is KGHDR and CDR2 SFDVKD. Trimming at V came to 4 bases and at J to 3 bases, leaving 13 bases not matched to a gene. The CDR3 nucleotides read TGTGCCACCAGTGAGAGAGGGGCCGGGGGGGCTAACTACAATGAGCAGTTCTTC. This gives the protein CATSERGAGGANYNEQFF.

The table lists this clonotype with a few counts. The genes are TRBV4-3 and TRBJ2-7, with 8 positions matching TRBD1. The length of the CDR3 is 14 residues. V shed 0 bases and J 7 bases; nucleotides not matched to a gene: 5. The germline gives CDR1 LGHNA, CDR2 YSLEER. The CDR3 coding sequence is TGCGCCAGCAGCCAAGATTTCAGGGGGCGTGAGCAGTACTTC. Its translation is CASSQDFRGREQYF.